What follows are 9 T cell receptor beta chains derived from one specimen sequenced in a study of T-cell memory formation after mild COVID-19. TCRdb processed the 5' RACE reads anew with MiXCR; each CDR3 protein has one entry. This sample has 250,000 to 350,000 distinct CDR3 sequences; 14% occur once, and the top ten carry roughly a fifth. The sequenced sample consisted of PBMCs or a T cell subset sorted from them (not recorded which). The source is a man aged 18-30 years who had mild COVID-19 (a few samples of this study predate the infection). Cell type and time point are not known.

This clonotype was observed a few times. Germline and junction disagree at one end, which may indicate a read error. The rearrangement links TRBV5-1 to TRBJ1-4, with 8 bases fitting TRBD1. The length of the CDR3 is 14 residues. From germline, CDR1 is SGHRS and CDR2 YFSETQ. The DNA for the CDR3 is TGCGCCAGCAGCTCGACAGGGGCGAAAAGGGATTCGAGTTTT. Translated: CASSSTGAKRDSSF.

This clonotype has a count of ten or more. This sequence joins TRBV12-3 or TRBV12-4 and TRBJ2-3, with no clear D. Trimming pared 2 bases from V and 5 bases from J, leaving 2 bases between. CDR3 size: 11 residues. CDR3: CASSLLDTQYF. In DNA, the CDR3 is TGTGCCAGCAGTTTATTAGATACGCAGTATTTT.

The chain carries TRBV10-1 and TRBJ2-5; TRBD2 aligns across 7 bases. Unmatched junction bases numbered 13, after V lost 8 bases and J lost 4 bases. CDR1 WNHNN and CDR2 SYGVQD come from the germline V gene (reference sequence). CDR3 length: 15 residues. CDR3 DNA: TGCGCCAGCTCCCCGGCTACTAGCGCGGGAGAGACCCAGTACTTC. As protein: CASSPATSAGETQYF.

CDR3 region: CAISESQGDGYTF. In DNA, the CDR3 is TGTGCCATCAGTGAGTCACAGGGGGATGGCTACACCTTC. The genes are TRBV10-3 and TRBJ1-2, with 8 bases aligning to TRBD1. Germline values: CDR1 ENHRY, CDR2 SYGVKD. After removal of 0 bases from V and 6 bases from J, the junction contained 0 bases not matched to a gene. The CDR3 extends over 13 amino acids.

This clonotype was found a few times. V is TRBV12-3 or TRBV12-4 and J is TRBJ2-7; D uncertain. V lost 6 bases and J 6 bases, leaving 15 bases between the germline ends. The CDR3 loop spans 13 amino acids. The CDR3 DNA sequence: TGTGCCAGCAGCTTTTATCCCCCACTCGAGCAGTACTTC. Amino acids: CASSFYPPLEQYF.

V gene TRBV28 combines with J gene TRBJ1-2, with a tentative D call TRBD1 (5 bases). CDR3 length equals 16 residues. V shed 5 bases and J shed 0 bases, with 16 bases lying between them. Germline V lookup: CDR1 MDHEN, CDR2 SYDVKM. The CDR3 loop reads CASSPGTWEANYGYTF. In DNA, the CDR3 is TGTGCCAGCAGTCCCGGGACGTGGGAGGCTAACTATGGCTACACCTTC.

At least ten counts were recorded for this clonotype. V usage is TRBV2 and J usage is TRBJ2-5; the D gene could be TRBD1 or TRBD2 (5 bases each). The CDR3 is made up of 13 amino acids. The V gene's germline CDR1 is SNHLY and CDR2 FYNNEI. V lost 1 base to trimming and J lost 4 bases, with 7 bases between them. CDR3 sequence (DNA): TGTGCCAGCAGTGAAGATGGGGGAGAGACCCAGTACTTC. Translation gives CASSEDGGETQYF.

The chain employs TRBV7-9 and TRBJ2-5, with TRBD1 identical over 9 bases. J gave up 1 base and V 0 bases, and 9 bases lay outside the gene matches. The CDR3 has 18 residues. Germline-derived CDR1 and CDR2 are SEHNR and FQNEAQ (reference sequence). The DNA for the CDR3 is TGTGCCAGCAGCTTAGCCTTATCTACAGGGGGCATCCAAGAGACCCAGTACTTC. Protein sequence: CASSLALSTGGIQETQYF.

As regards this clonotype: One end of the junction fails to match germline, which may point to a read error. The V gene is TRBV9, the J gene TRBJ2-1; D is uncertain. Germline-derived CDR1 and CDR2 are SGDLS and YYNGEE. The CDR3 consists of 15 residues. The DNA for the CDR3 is TGTGCCAGCAGCGTAGACAGTGGCTTCTACACTGAGCAGTTCTTC. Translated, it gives CASSVDSGFYTEQFF. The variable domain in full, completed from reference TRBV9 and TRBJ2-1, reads DSGVTQTPKHLITATGQRVTLRCSPRSGDLSVYWYQQSLDQGLQFLIQYYNGEERAKGNILERFSAQQFPDLHSELNLSSLELGDSALYFCASSVDSGFYTEQFFGPGTRLTVL.